These 16 T cell receptor beta chains were all obtained from the same sample, sequenced in a study of CD8 T cells in Susac syndrome. When the RNA was reverse transcribed, random hexamers were used with an input of roughly 0.5 to 1 ug. TCRdb redid the calling of the immunoSEQ multiplex PCR reads with MiXCR, one entry per CDR3 protein. The sample records about 300,000 distinct CDR3 sequences, 75% to 90% being singletons. The sample taken for sequencing was CD8+ T cells from PBMCs. The receptor source for this set is a human donor with multiple sclerosis.

This clonotype was detected a few times. The chain uses TRBV28 and TRBJ2-7; D unclear. Germline V gives CDR1 MDHEN, CDR2 SYDVKM. V lost 2 bases, J lost 6 bases, and 11 bases lay in between. This CDR3 contains 13 residues. The CDR3 bases are TGTGCCAGCAGTTTAGCCCCCCTTGGCGAGCAGTACTTC. Residues: CASSLAPLGEQYF.

CDR3 in amino acids: CASSDLGNNYGYTF. Here the CDR3 DNA reads TGTGCCAGCAGTGACCTTGGGAATAACTATGGCTACACCTTC. The chain uses TRBV2 and TRBJ1-2; D not resolved. Looked up from germline, CDR1 is SNHLY and CDR2 is FYNNEI. The germline V and J ends were trimmed by 3 bases and 1 base, with 9 bases remaining between them. The length of the CDR3 is 14 residues. The whole variable domain, remainder taken from reference TRBV2 and TRBJ1-2, is EPEVTQTPSHQVTQMGQEVILRCVPISNHLYFYWYRQILGQKVEFLVSFYNNEISEKSEIFDDQFSVERPDGSNFTLKIRSTKLEDSAMYFCASSDLGNNYGYTFGSGTRLTVV.

The V and J genes are TRBV7-9 and TRBJ2-1, with a possible D match to TRBD2 (6 bases). The CDR3 runs 15 residues. Germline-derived CDR1 and CDR2 are SEHNR and FQNEAQ (reference sequence). V was pared by 1 base and J by 9 bases, with 16 bases between. CDR3 loop: CASSLGPLAFSEQFF. DNA of the CDR3: TGTGCCAGCAGCTTAGGGCCCCTAGCGTTCTCTGAGCAGTTCTTC.

This chain connects TRBV27 to TRBJ2-7; no definite D call. CDR1 is MNHEY, CDR2 SMNVEV, per germline (reference sequence). The CDR3 contains 9 residues. V lost 11 bases and J 3 bases, leaving 5 bases between the germline ends. CDR3 region: CAGLYEQYF. The CDR3 DNA sequence: TGTGCCGGCCTCTACGAGCAGTACTTC.

The chain employs TRBV4-1 and TRBJ1-2, with D possibly being TRBD1 (6 bases). There are 14 residues in the CDR3. Germline V gene sequence: CDR1 MGHRA, CDR2 YSYEKL. The V end lost 0 bases, the J end lost 4 bases, and 9 bases lay between the germline ends. The CDR3 nucleotides read TGCGCCAGCAGCCAAGAGGACAGAAGCTATGGCTACACCTTC. Translated, it gives CASSQEDRSYGYTF.

The V gene is TRBV6-6, the J gene TRBJ2-7; possibly TRBD2 for D (5 bases). CDR1 and CDR2 from the germline V gene are MNHNY and SVGAGI (reference sequence). The CDR3 covers 14 residues. Trimming took off 2 bases at V and 5 bases at J, with 13 bases between the two ends. CDR3 bases: TGTGCCAGCAGTTACACCCCTAGCAGTCACGAGCAGTACTTC. Translation gives CASSYTPSSHEQYF.

V usage is TRBV29-1 and J usage is TRBJ2-3, with 8 bases that match TRBD1. The ends lost 2 bases at V and 2 bases at J; junction bases unmatched: 6. The CDR3 runs to 15 residues. The germline V gene encodes CDR1 SQVTM and CDR2 ANQGSEA. The CDR3, as DNA: TGCAGCGTTGAAAGGCGGGACAGGCCCACAGATACGCAGTATTTT. This gives the protein CSVERRDRPTDTQYF.

The J gene is TRBJ1-1, the V gene TRBV27; D call uncertain. The CDR3 loop spans 13 amino acids. Germline CDR1 MNHEY, CDR2 SMNVEV (reference sequence). Trimming removed 6 bases at V and 0 bases at J, with 8 bases between. The CDR3 is CASRNRLNTEAFF. CDR3 in DNA: TGTGCCAGCAGGAACAGACTGAACACTGAAGCTTTCTTT.

The gene calls are TRBV4-3 and TRBJ1-4; D not resolved. The V and J ends lost 3 bases and 0 bases respectively, with 11 bases between them. The CDR3 is 16 amino acids. Germline values: CDR1 LGHNA, CDR2 YSLEER. In nucleotides, the CDR3 is TGCGCCAGCAGCCAGCGTTATAGGGCAACTAATGAAAAACTGTTTTTT. It encodes CASSQRYRATNEKLFF.

The V and J genes are TRBV7-2 and TRBJ2-7; D perhaps matches TRBD2 (5 bases). CDR1 is SGHTA and CDR2 is FQGNSA in the germline V gene. This CDR3 has 13 residues. Trimming removed 3 bases from V and 2 bases from J, with 8 bases in between. The CDR3, as DNA: TGTGCCAGCAGCTTGACTACCACCTACGAGCAGTACTTC. Residues: CASSLTTTYEQYF.

This clonotype occurred a few times. This chain connects TRBV19 to TRBJ2-7, with a possible D match to TRBD2 (7 bases). Trimming stripped 3 bases from V and 5 bases from J, with 17 bases between. From germline, CDR1 is LNHDA and CDR2 SQIVND (reference sequence). CDR3 length: 15 residues. Here the CDR3 reads CASSIGGRGVHEQYF. CDR3 bases: TGTGCCAGTAGTATCGGGGGGCGAGGGGTCCACGAGCAGTACTTC.

The chain is built from TRBV5-6 and TRBJ2-3; 9 bases map to TRBD2. This CDR3 is 15 amino acids long. With V trimmed by 5 bases and J by 6 bases, 10 bases remained unmatched. Germline V CDR1 and CDR2: SGHDT, YYEEEE. In DNA form, the CDR3 reads TGTGCCAGCAGTCCGTTTAGCGGGAGCGGTGATACGCAGTATTTT. It encodes CASSPFSGSGDTQYF.

The rearrangement links TRBV20-1 to TRBJ2-7, with D possibly matching TRBD1 (7 bases). Germline lookup yields CDR1 DFQATT and CDR2 SNEGSKA (reference sequence). Trimming took 5 bases from V and 3 from J, leaving 14 bases between them. The CDR3 is 13 residues long. Here the CDR3 DNA reads TGCAGTGCTCGCGGGGACAGTGACTACGAGCAGTACTTC. Its translation: CSARGDSDYEQYF.

This clonotype was seen once. The chain couples TRBV6-4 to TRBJ2-2; D is unclear. The CDR3 sequence is 15 residues long. In germline, CDR1 is MRHNA, CDR2 SNTAGT. The V and J ends lost 6 bases and 0 bases respectively, with 11 bases between them. In nucleotides, the CDR3 is TGTGCCAGCAGCACGGACGGAGCGAACACCGGGGAGCTGTTTTTT. Translating it yields CASSTDGANTGELFF.

The DNA of the CDR3 is TGTGCCAGCAGTCCCGACGACGGGGCAAGCTATGGCTACACCTTC. Amino acid sequence: CASSPDDGASYGYTF. V usage is TRBV28 and J usage is TRBJ1-2; maybe TRBD1 (5 bases). Trimming stripped 5 bases from V and 4 bases from J, with 17 bases between. The CDR3 contains 15 residues. The germline V gene encodes CDR1 MDHEN and CDR2 SYDVKM.

The chain employs TRBV18 and TRBJ2-1, with 10 bases lining up with TRBD1. Germline V lookup: CDR1 KGHSH, CDR2 LQKENI. There are 16 residues in the CDR3. V dropped 6 bases and J dropped 5; count of bases not matched to a gene: 10. DNA for the CDR3: TGTGCCAGCTCCCGTACGGGACAGGGGATACACAATGAGCAGTTCTTC. Its translation is CASSRTGQGIHNEQFF.